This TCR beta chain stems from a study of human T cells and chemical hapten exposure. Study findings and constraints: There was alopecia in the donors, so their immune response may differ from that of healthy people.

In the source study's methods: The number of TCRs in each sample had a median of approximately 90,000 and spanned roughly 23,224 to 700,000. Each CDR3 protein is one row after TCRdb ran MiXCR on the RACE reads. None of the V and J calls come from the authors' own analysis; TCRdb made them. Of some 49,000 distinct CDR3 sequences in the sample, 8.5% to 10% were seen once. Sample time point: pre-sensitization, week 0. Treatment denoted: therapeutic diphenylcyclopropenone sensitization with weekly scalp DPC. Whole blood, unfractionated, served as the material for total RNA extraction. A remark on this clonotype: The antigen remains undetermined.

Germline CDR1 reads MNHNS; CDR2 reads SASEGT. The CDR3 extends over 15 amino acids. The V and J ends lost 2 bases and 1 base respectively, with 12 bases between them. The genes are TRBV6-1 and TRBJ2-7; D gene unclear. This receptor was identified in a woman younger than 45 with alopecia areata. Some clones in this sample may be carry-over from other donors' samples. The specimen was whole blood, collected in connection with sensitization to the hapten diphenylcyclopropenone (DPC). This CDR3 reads CASSERRLTSYEQYF. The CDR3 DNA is TGTGCCAGCAGTGAAAGGCGTCTGACATCCTACGAGCAGTACTTC.